What follows describes a single T cell receptor beta chain. There are a few counts of this clone. No antigen is known for it. No base quality values were provided; no much bigger clone lies one nucleotide off. Using the deep immunoSEQ assay, TCR CDR3 regions were amplified from genomic DNA by multiplex PCR. Extracted genomic DNA from each cell subset was distributed evenly across all wells of several immunoSEQ 96-well plates, and each plate was treated as a replicate. For sorted subsets, around 0.2 ug genomic DNA, equal to some 28,000 T cell genomes, was loaded into each replicate PCR. The purified libraries were quantified using a Qubit 3.0 fluorometer, sized with a Bioanalyzer 2100, and then quantified again using the KAPA Library Quantification kit. A separate single-read 150-cycle Illumina NextSeq 550 flow cell was used to sequence each immunoSEQ 96-well plate. In the original analysis: Because the immunoSEQ output included only junctional sequences and no quality scores, the filtering could not be the same as the filtering used for full-length reads. To assign V/J genes and CDR3, sequences were annotated using PyIR, a Python wrapper for IgBLAST v1.9, with IMGT germline references. Reads with weak V/J assignments (E-value above 1e-6), missing CDR3, stop codons, out-of-frame junctions, or ambiguous translated residues were removed. V3J clonotypes were defined by identical inferred V gene, J gene, and CDR3 amino acid sequence. Percentage overlap between repertoires was calculated by dividing the number of shared unique clonotypes by the size of the smaller repertoire. RTK rarefaction, the Chao1 estimator, and Recon v2.1 estimates of unobserved clonotypes were used to assess repertoire richness. Generation probabilities for all TCRbeta clonotypes obtained by the gDNA method from a handful of donors were computed using OLGA. This is the immuneACCESS table as TCRdb keeps it, with only in-frame sequences that have V and J called. A part of the clones is gone; compared with another copy, unresolved V genes explain less than half, and the rest is unexplained. The V and J calls and clone size come from that table; D and trimming were worked out from the DNA. Present in this sample are over a million clones, 75% to 80% of which were seen just once. In total, the top ten clones hold more than 0.55% of the sample.

Healthy HIV-negative adults with no recently reported acute infections or vaccinations were included as donors. Every donor was a Caucasian adult residing in Nashville, Tennessee, USA. CD4+ T cells were enriched by magnetic negative selection, after which naive cells were positively selected on CD45RA and the negative fraction was taken as the memory subset. After blood collection by leukapheresis, PBMCs were isolated using Ficoll-Histopaque density gradient centrifugation and then cryopreserved in the vapor phase of liquid nitrogen. Analytical flow cytometry was used to check the purity and quantity of each magnetically sorted T cell population. From each sorted fraction, genomic DNA was isolated and quantified by UV absorbance on a Nanodrop 2000c. The sample is drawn from a study of shared clonotypes between healthy human individuals (dated by TCRdb to 2019 to 2021). For the wider study: Three men and a couple of women, aged 18 to 49 years, made up the cohort. For each donor, CD4 naive and CD4 memory were each run on three plates, CD8 naive on two plates, and CD8 memory on one plate. To estimate repertoire size and how much clonotype sharing occurs between individuals, the study deeply sequenced the blood TCR repertoires of a handful of healthy adults. Libraries were prepared and TCR repertoires were sequenced by different laboratories using diverse techniques, in order to increase sequencing depth and limit assay-specific biases. Each donor's leukapheresis produced roughly between about 0.85 and 10 billion PBMCs.

The junction carries 14 bases between V and J, which are trimmed by 4 bases and 1 base respectively. The CDR3, from cysteine to phenylalanine, totals 16 residues. Solely the CDR3 DNA is kept, with 48 bases framed from the first base. For CDR1 and CDR2, the germline V gene lists SGHAT and FQNNGV. General study outcomes and caveats: The small number of donors limited the genetic and exposure-history diversity represented. Only blood was sampled, and tissue TCR repertoires likely differ from those in blood. When a handful of donors were compared, the shared fraction of clonotypes was about 5% for naive CD4, around 3.5% for naive CD8, 2% to 2.5% for memory CD4, and 0.35% to 0.4% for memory CD8. Naive subsets generally had larger estimated clonotype richness than memory subsets. Higher generation probabilities were observed for clonotypes shared by all four sorted-subset donors than for non-shared clonotypes. Even with the large sequencing depth, rarefaction of the sorted-subset datasets indicated that sequencing was incomplete. Pairwise subsampling led to the expectation that sequencing depth would affect the degree of clonotype sharing among donors.

This TCR was recovered from a man younger than 35 in good health. Some clones in this sample may be carry-over from other donors' samples. The sample taken for sequencing was memory CD4+ T cells from PBMCs. Explained via the paper, the cell subset or site label denotes: CD45RA-negative fraction. This chain is built from TRBV11-2 and TRBJ2-1, with the identity of the D gene unclear. The CDR3 region reads CASSSKAVNSYNEQFF. Here is the DNA: TGTGCCAGCAGCTCGAAGGCCGTCAATTCCTACAATGAGCAGTTCTTC.